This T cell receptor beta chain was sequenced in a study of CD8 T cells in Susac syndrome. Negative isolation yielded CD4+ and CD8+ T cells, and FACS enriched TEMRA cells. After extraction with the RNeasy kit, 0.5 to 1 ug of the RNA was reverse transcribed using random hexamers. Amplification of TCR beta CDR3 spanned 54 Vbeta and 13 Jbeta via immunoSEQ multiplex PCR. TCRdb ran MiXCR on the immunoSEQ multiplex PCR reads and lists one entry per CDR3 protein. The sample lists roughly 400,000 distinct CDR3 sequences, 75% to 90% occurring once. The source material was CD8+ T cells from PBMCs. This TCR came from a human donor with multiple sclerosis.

CDR3 loop: CASSRATPNTGELFF. The CDR3, as DNA: TGTGCCAGCAGCCGCGCCACCCCGAACACCGGGGAGCTGTTTTTT. The chain recombines TRBV7-9 with TRBJ2-2, with D hard to call. Germline V gene data show CDR1 as SEHNR and CDR2 as FQNEAQ (reference sequence). The CDR3 covers 15 residues. V was clipped by 5 bases and J by 0 bases, with 10 bases between them.